The 14 T cell receptor beta chains given below trace back to one sample, sequenced in a study of radiotherapy plus CTLA-4 blockade in lung cancer. Repertoires were generated with immunoSEQ multiplex PCR, while TCRdb's copy carries only in-frame clones and drops some. The table includes tens of thousands of clones, around 79% detected once. Material: peripheral blood, obtained from a patient treated with radiotherapy plus ipilimumab. The receptor set was obtained from a human donor with non-small cell lung cancer who had a partial response to radiotherapy plus ipilimumab. Some clones in this sample may be carry-over from other donors' samples.

The rearrangement links TRBV7-2 to TRBJ1-2; D not certain. Germline values: CDR1 SGHTA, CDR2 FQGNSA. V lost 7 bases to trimming and J lost 3 bases, with 21 bases between them. The CDR3 has 16 amino acids. The chain's CDR3 is CASNPERRASDYGYTF. The CDR3 region has the DNA TGTGCCAGCAACCCCGAGAGGCGCGCGTCTGACTATGGCTACACCTTC.

The V gene is TRBV4-1, the J gene TRBJ1-2; 7 positions agree with TRBD1. The length of the CDR3 is 16 residues. V lost 0 bases to trimming and J lost 8 bases; unmatched junction nucleotides: 12. In germline, CDR1 is MGHRA, CDR2 YSYEKL. CDR3 loop: CASSQDGDSYVLGYTF. The CDR3 DNA follows: TGCGCCAGCAGCCAAGACGGGGACAGTTACGTTTTGGGCTACACCTTC.

The genes are TRBV11-2 and TRBJ2-3, with D possibly being TRBD2 (6 bases). CDR3 size: 18 residues. V dropped 1 base and J dropped 10 bases, with 27 bases sitting between them. Per the germline V gene, CDR1 is SGHAT and CDR2 is FQNNGV. CDR3 DNA sequence: TGTGCCAGCAGCTTAGTTCCCTCCGGCGGGGCACTACCTGTGGCGCAGTATTTT. Translated: CASSLVPSGGALPVAQYF.

This clone was seen a handful of times. The CDR3, as DNA: TGTGCCAGCAGCAAAGATGCAGGGAATCAAGAGACCCAGTACTTC. This encodes CASSKDAGNQETQYF. This chain connects TRBV5-4 to TRBJ2-5; weak D call: TRBD1 (5 bases). Trimming left V 4 bases short and J 2 bases short, with 15 bases between. Germline V gene data show CDR1 as SGHNT and CDR2 as YYREEE (reference sequence). The CDR3 sequence is 15 residues long.

The chain joins TRBV28 to TRBJ2-7; 11 bases line up with TRBD2. The CDR3 runs to 15 residues. V dropped 1 base and J dropped 6; count of bases not matched to a gene: 5. Per germline, CDR1 MDHEN and CDR2 SYDVKM. The DNA of the CDR3 is TGTGCCAGCAGTTTATTGACTAGCGGGACTTCCGAGCAGTACTTC. Residues: CASSLLTSGTSEQYF.

Details on this clone: An end of the junction does not agree with germline; a read error may underlie this. The chain has TRBV18 and TRBJ1-1, with D possibly being TRBD1 (6 bases). The CDR3 length is 17 residues. CDR1 is KGHSH, CDR2 LQKENI, per germline. The CDR3 region has the DNA TGTGCCAGCCCACCTCGGGAGGGATGGGGGCGCAACACTGAAGCTTTCTTT. This translates into CASPPREGWGRNTEAFF.

The chain carries TRBV28 and TRBJ2-7; TRBD1 matches 7 bases. CDR1 is MDHEN, CDR2 SYDVKM, per germline. V trimming: 5 bases; J trimming: 2 bases; junction bases outside the gene matches: 9. The CDR3 extends over 15 amino acids. The DNA of the CDR3 is TGTGCCAGCAGTCCCCCATGGCAGGGGGCCTACGAGCAGTACTTC. The encoded protein is CASSPPWQGAYEQYF. The full variable domain, rest sourced from reference TRBV28 and TRBJ2-7, is DVKVTQSSRYLVKRTGEKVFLECVQDMDHENMFWYRQDPGLGLRLIYFSYDVKMKEKGDIPEGYSVSREKKERFSLILESASTNQTSMYLCASSPPWQGAYEQYFGPGTRLTVT.

The CDR3 nucleotides are TGTGCCAGCAGCTTGGTCAGTCAAGAGACCCAGTACTTC. Its protein is CASSLVSQETQYF. The rearrangement links TRBV5-6 to TRBJ2-5; D is unresolved. The V end was cut by 0 bases, the J end by 2 bases, with 5 bases between. CDR1 and CDR2 (germline): SGHDT, YYEEEE. The CDR3 spans 13 residues.

J is TRBJ2-5 and V is TRBV27, with 10 positions matching TRBD2. Germline V gene lookup returns CDR1 MNHEY and CDR2 SMNVEV (reference sequence). V was clipped by 3 bases and J by 5 bases; unmatched bases: 9. The CDR3 is 16 residues long. CDR3 loop: CASSLSGRVFGETQYF. The CDR3 DNA reads as TGTGCCAGCAGTTTGAGCGGGAGGGTTTTCGGGGAGACCCAGTACTTC.

The rearrangement joins TRBV6-5 to TRBJ2-1; unclear D gene. The V gene lost 5 bases and the J gene lost 7 bases, with 12 bases spanning the gap. The CDR3 extends over 13 amino acids. Germline-derived CDR1 and CDR2 are MNHEY and SVGAGI. CDR3 DNA sequence: TGTGCCAGCAGTGTCCGACTGACGAATGAGCAGTTCTTC. As protein: CASSVRLTNEQFF.

The chain is built from TRBV27 and TRBJ2-5, with D perhaps matching TRBD2 (5 bases). Germline values: CDR1 MNHEY, CDR2 SMNVEV (reference sequence). The CDR3 runs 15 residues. V lost 0 bases to trimming and J lost 2 bases, with 10 bases between them. CDR3 region: CASSLSGRRQETQYF. Written as DNA, the CDR3 is TGTGCCAGCAGTTTATCGGGGAGACGACAAGAGACCCAGTACTTC.

The chain is built from TRBV5-1 and TRBJ2-7; 7 bases match TRBD2. The CDR3 spans 15 residues. J was trimmed by 1 base and V by 5 bases; bases with no gene match: 9. The germline gives CDR1 SGHRS, CDR2 YFSETQ. CDR3 DNA: TGCGCCAGCAGTCTCGGGGGGTTGGGGTCCTACGAGCAGTACTTC. It yields the protein CASSLGGLGSYEQYF. Based on the CDR3 plus reference TRBV5-1 and TRBJ2-7, the full variable domain is KAGVTQTPRYLIKTRGQQVTLSCSPISGHRSVSWYQQTPGQGLQFLFEYFSETQRNKGNFPGRFSGRQFSNSRSEMNVSTLELGDSALYLCASSLGGLGSYEQYFGPGTRLTVT.

The rearrangement joins TRBV18 to TRBJ1-5; 8 bases line up with TRBD1. V lost 3 bases, J lost 3 bases, and 1 base stayed unmatched. The length of the CDR3 is 14 residues. Germline V gene data show CDR1 as KGHSH and CDR2 as LQKENI. The CDR3 DNA follows: TGTGCCAGCTCACCGGACAGGGCCAATCAGCCCCAGCATTTT. It translates to CASSPDRANQPQHF.

J is TRBJ2-7 and V is TRBV19, with D possibly TRBD2 on 5 matching bases. CDR3 length: 15 residues. Germline V gives CDR1 LNHDA, CDR2 SQIVND (reference sequence). Trimming took 2 bases from V and 0 from J, leaving 11 bases between them. This CDR3 is CASSISSGNSYEQYF. CDR3 bases: TGTGCCAGTAGTATATCGAGCGGAAACTCCTACGAGCAGTACTTC.